In this sample, the clone carrying this T cell receptor beta chain turned up once. CDR3 length: 15 residues. Trimming removed 6 bases from V and 5 bases from J; junction bases left unmatched: 10. The germline CDR1 and CDR2 sequences are MNHEY and SVGAGI. This record comes from a study of blood T cell repertoires in COVID-19. Study information: Acute and convalescent COVID-19 samples came from the United States, Italy and Spain. T cells, B-cell-depleted T cells, or PBMCs provided the cDNA or gDNA that served as material.

In the source study's methods: Amplification from reference gene primers served as the basis for estimated nucleated cell counts. Only in-frame clones appear in the TCRdb table, and some are missing; sequencing was by immunoSEQ multiplex PCR. From that table come the V and J calls and clone size; the DNA was used to work out D and trimming. The sample lists 310,000 or so clones, approximately 87% occurring once. This clonotype originated in a woman aged 50 to 60 with active or convalescent COVID-19. The material sequenced was peripheral blood. The chain joins TRBV6-5 to TRBJ1-2, with 9 bases aligning to TRBD1. The chain's CDR3 is CASSLTGGDTYGYTF. The CDR3 DNA is TGTGCCAGCAGCCTTACAGGGGGCGATACGTATGGCTACACCTTC.